This TCR beta chain emerged from a study of beta chain features in type 1 diabetes. In the case of this clone: Its antigen remains unidentified.

The CDR3 is 14 residues long. Germline loops: CDR1 SGHNT, CDR2 YYREEE (reference sequence). With 2 bases removed from V and 0 bases from J, the gap between germline ends came to 8 bases. The whole isolated RNA underwent reverse transcription, so sequencing captured expressed TCRB transcripts. It was found that naive, central memory and regulatory T cell samples averaged roughly 3.6 million reads. Libraries were prepared by immunoSEQ multiplex PCR; TCRdb keeps only in-frame clonotypes and omits some of them. The sample holds roughly 53,000 clones, over 40% seen once. Overall study findings and caveats: Type 1 diabetes patients showed a moderate but significant shortening of TCRB CDR3s in all four CD4+ subsets.

The chain employs TRBV5-4 and TRBJ1-1; D is undetermined. This TCR was sampled from a young man with type 1 diabetes. The sequencing input was Tregs from blood. Written as DNA, the CDR3 is TGTGCCAGCAGCTTAGAGGTCCTGAACACTGAAGCTTTCTTT. Translation gives CASSLEVLNTEAFF.